The rows below give T cell receptor beta chains drawn from one sample of a study of Tregs in tolerant kidney transplant recipients. Some clones are missing from TCRdb's copy, which holds only in-frame ones; the method was immunoSEQ multiplex PCR. The repertoire includes 50,000 to 75,000 clones, less than 98% of them detected once, and 0.3% to 0.4% sits in the top ten. This specimen consisted of Tregs from blood, obtained before the transplant. These receptors all stem from a human donor who received a combined kidney and bone marrow transplant. CDR3s include the opening cysteine and the closing phenylalanine or tryptophan. The order of the fields is CDR3 protein, CDR3 DNA, CDR3 length, J gene, clone size, D gene, V gene. D genes are given only for firm matches. Clone size is not always given. Where it is, it says once, few, many or a class for expanded clones.

CDR3 protein: CASRQGGGWGANTGELFF
CDR3 DNA: TGTGCCAGCAGGCAAGGCGGGGGATGGGGGGCGAACACCGGGGAGCTGTTTTTT
CDR3 length: 18
J gene: TRBJ2-2
clone size: NA
D gene: TRBD2
V gene: TRBV4-2

CDR3 protein: CANVPLATNIQYF
CDR3 DNA: TGTGCCAATGTCCCCCTAGCCACCAACATTCAGTACTTC
CDR3 length: 13
J gene: TRBJ2-4
clone size: NA
D gene: NA
V gene: TRBV7-3

CDR3 protein: CASTPQADTQYF
CDR3 DNA: TGTGCCAGCACCCCGCAGGCAGATACGCAGTATTTT
CDR3 length: 12
J gene: TRBJ2-3
clone size: NA
D gene: NA
V gene: TRBV7-9

CDR3 protein: CASSLAGISSYNEQFF
CDR3 DNA: TGTGCCAGCAGCTTGGCGGGGATTAGCTCCTACAATGAGCAGTTCTTC
CDR3 length: 16
J gene: TRBJ2-1
clone size: NA
D gene: NA
V gene: TRBV5-4

CDR3 protein: CAITWDRLTGELFF
CDR3 DNA: TGTGCCATCACCTGGGACAGACTCACCGGGGAGCTGTTTTTT
CDR3 length: 14
J gene: TRBJ2-2
clone size: NA
D gene: TRBD1
V gene: TRBV10-3

CDR3 protein: CASSFYGTSGSETGELFF
CDR3 DNA: TGTGCCAGCAGCTTTTATGGGACTAGCGGGAGTGAGACCGGGGAGCTGTTTTTT
CDR3 length: 18
J gene: TRBJ2-2
clone size: NA
D gene: TRBD2
V gene: TRBV7-3

CDR3 protein: CSVELSYEQFF
CDR3 DNA: TGCAGCGTTGAATTGAGCTATGAGCAGTTCTTC
CDR3 length: 11
J gene: TRBJ2-1
clone size: NA
D gene: NA
V gene: TRBV29-1

CDR3 protein: CASRFTTGELFF
CDR3 DNA: TGTGCCAGCAGATTCACAACCGGGGAGCTGTTTTTT
CDR3 length: 12
J gene: TRBJ2-2
clone size: once
D gene: NA
V gene: TRBV7-9

CDR3 protein: CASSANRGNTEAFF
CDR3 DNA: TGTGCCAGCAGCGCTAACAGGGGGAACACTGAAGCTTTCTTT
CDR3 length: 14
J gene: TRBJ1-1
clone size: NA
D gene: TRBD1
V gene: TRBV13

CDR3 protein: CATSGGGDNSPLHF
CDR3 DNA: TGTGCCACCAGCGGGGGGGGTGATAATTCACCCCTCCACTTT
CDR3 length: 14
J gene: TRBJ1-6
clone size: NA
D gene: NA
V gene: TRBV15

CDR3 protein: CASRGGGMNTEAFF
CDR3 DNA: TGTGCCAGCAGAGGCGGTGGTATGAACACTGAAGCTTTCTTT
CDR3 length: 14
J gene: TRBJ1-1
clone size: NA
D gene: NA
V gene: TRBV2

CDR3 protein: CSGYRSETDTQYF
CDR3 DNA: TGCAGCGGTTACAGGTCTGAGACAGATACGCAGTATTTT
CDR3 length: 13
J gene: TRBJ2-3
clone size: NA
D gene: NA
V gene: TRBV29-1

CDR3 protein: CASSLRQNYGYTF
CDR3 DNA: TGTGCCAGCAGCTTACGACAGAACTATGGCTACACCTTC
CDR3 length: 13
J gene: TRBJ1-2
clone size: NA
D gene: NA
V gene: TRBV7-9

CDR3 protein: CASGPGLAAYEQYF
CDR3 DNA: TGTGCCAGCGGACCGGGACTAGCGGCTTACGAGCAGTACTTC
CDR3 length: 14
J gene: TRBJ2-7
clone size: NA
D gene: TRBD2
V gene: TRBV9

CDR3 protein: CASSLRDVDIQYF
CDR3 DNA: TGTGCCAGCAGCTTACGGGATGTGGACATTCAGTACTTC
CDR3 length: 13
J gene: TRBJ2-4
clone size: NA
D gene: NA
V gene: TRBV13

CDR3 protein: CASSLEGGGAYYNEQFF
CDR3 DNA: TGTGCCAGCAGCTTAGAGGGGGGTGGGGCGTATTACAATGAGCAGTTCTTC
CDR3 length: 17
J gene: TRBJ2-1
clone size: once
D gene: NA
V gene: TRBV11-3

CDR3 protein: CAISVSSVTDTQYF
CDR3 DNA: TGTGCCATCAGTGTTTCTAGCGTCACAGATACGCAGTATTTT
CDR3 length: 14
J gene: TRBJ2-3
clone size: NA
D gene: NA
V gene: TRBV10-3

CDR3 protein: CASSTGVAWTEAFF
CDR3 DNA: TGTGCCAGCAGCACAGGGGTTGCGTGGACTGAAGCTTTCTTT
CDR3 length: 14
J gene: TRBJ1-1
clone size: NA
D gene: TRBD1
V gene: TRBV7-2

CDR3 protein: CASSRGQGEYYGYTF
CDR3 DNA: TGTGCCAGCAGCCGGGGACAGGGCGAATACTATGGCTACACCTTC
CDR3 length: 15
J gene: TRBJ1-2
clone size: NA
D gene: TRBD1
V gene: TRBV7-8

CDR3 protein: CASSPLGQGVNSPLHF
CDR3 DNA: TGCGCCAGCAGCCCGCTCGGACAGGGGGTTAATTCACCCCTCCACTTT
CDR3 length: 16
J gene: TRBJ1-6
clone size: NA
D gene: TRBD1
V gene: TRBV5-1

CDR3 protein: CASSRGPDRGPGGGYTF
CDR3 DNA: TGCGCCAGCAGTCGAGGTCCCGACAGGGGGCCTGGGGGTGGCTACACCTTC
CDR3 length: 17
J gene: TRBJ1-2
clone size: NA
D gene: TRBD1
V gene: TRBV10-2

CDR3 protein: CASRVGRLNTEAFF
CDR3 DNA: TGCGCCAGCAGGGTGGGCAGGTTGAACACTGAAGCTTTCTTT
CDR3 length: 14
J gene: TRBJ1-1
clone size: NA
D gene: NA
V gene: TRBV23-1

CDR3 protein: CASTLRGGWDNQPQHF
CDR3 DNA: TGTGCCAGCACCCTGAGGGGGGGATGGGACAATCAGCCCCAGCATTTT
CDR3 length: 16
J gene: TRBJ1-5
clone size: NA
D gene: NA
V gene: TRBV5-6

CDR3 protein: CASSTRTSGSPEQYF
CDR3 DNA: TGTGCCAGCAGCACGCGGACTAGCGGGAGCCCCGAGCAGTACTTC
CDR3 length: 15
J gene: TRBJ2-7
clone size: NA
D gene: TRBD2
V gene: TRBV7-2

CDR3 protein: CASSQSGWRLRTYEQYF
CDR3 DNA: TGCGCCAGCAGTCAATCGGGATGGAGGTTAAGAACCTACGAGCAGTACTTC
CDR3 length: 17
J gene: TRBJ2-7
clone size: once
D gene: NA
V gene: TRBV23-1

CDR3 protein: CSARVIETQYF
CDR3 DNA: TGCAGTGCTAGAGTTATAGAGACCCAGTACTTC
CDR3 length: 11
J gene: TRBJ2-5
clone size: NA
D gene: NA
V gene: TRBV20-1

CDR3 protein: CASSQETRQAREQYF
CDR3 DNA: TGCGCCAGCAGCCAAGAGACGAGACAGGCGCGCGAGCAGTACTTC
CDR3 length: 15
J gene: TRBJ2-7
clone size: NA
D gene: NA
V gene: TRBV4-1

CDR3 protein: CAIRTSGNNEQFF
CDR3 DNA: TGTGCCATCAGAACTAGCGGGAACAATGAGCAGTTCTTC
CDR3 length: 13
J gene: TRBJ2-1
clone size: NA
D gene: TRBD2
V gene: TRBV10-3

CDR3 protein: CASSPYGHTTNEKLFF
CDR3 DNA: TGTGCCAGCTCACCCTACGGACACACAACTAATGAAAAACTGTTTTTT
CDR3 length: 16
J gene: TRBJ1-4
clone size: NA
D gene: NA
V gene: TRBV18

CDR3 protein: CASSSWGRQGRNTIYF
CDR3 DNA: TGTGCCAGCAGCTCGTGGGGGCGTCAGGGGAGAAACACCATATATTTT
CDR3 length: 16
J gene: TRBJ1-3
clone size: NA
D gene: NA
V gene: TRBV5-5

CDR3 protein: CASRRQGAETQYF
CDR3 DNA: TGTGCCAGCAGGCGACAGGGTGCAGAGACCCAGTACTTC
CDR3 length: 13
J gene: TRBJ2-5
clone size: NA
D gene: TRBD1
V gene: TRBV28

CDR3 protein: CASSQDYQGATNTEAFF
CDR3 DNA: TGCGCCAGCAGCCAAGATTATCAGGGGGCAACGAACACTGAAGCTTTCTTT
CDR3 length: 17
J gene: TRBJ1-1
clone size: NA
D gene: TRBD1
V gene: TRBV4-3

CDR3 protein: CASSWAPGGWAGELFF
CDR3 DNA: TGTGCCAGCAGCTGGGCCCCGGGAGGGTGGGCCGGGGAGCTGTTTTTT
CDR3 length: 16
J gene: TRBJ2-2
clone size: once
D gene: TRBD2
V gene: TRBV11-3

CDR3 protein: CASSSGGGGDEKLFF
CDR3 DNA: TGTGCCAGCAGCTCCGGTGGGGGCGGCGATGAAAAACTGTTTTTT
CDR3 length: 15
J gene: TRBJ1-4
clone size: NA
D gene: NA
V gene: TRBV11-3

CDR3 protein: CAISGDRTNEKLFF
CDR3 DNA: TGTGCCATCAGTGGGGACAGAACTAATGAAAAACTGTTTTTT
CDR3 length: 14
J gene: TRBJ1-4
clone size: NA
D gene: TRBD1
V gene: TRBV10-3

CDR3 protein: CAWNFRVRGGEQYF
CDR3 DNA: TGTGCCTGGAATTTCAGGGTAAGGGGTGGAGAGCAGTACTTC
CDR3 length: 14
J gene: TRBJ2-7
clone size: NA
D gene: NA
V gene: TRBV30

CDR3 protein: CASSWGTGLNYGYTF
CDR3 DNA: TGTGCCAGCAGCTGGGGGACAGGGTTGAACTATGGCTACACCTTC
CDR3 length: 15
J gene: TRBJ1-2
clone size: NA
D gene: TRBD1
V gene: TRBV13

CDR3 protein: CASSVGLSGSGGYTF
CDR3 DNA: TGTGCCAGCAGCGTAGGCCTTAGTGGTTCCGGGGGCTACACCTTC
CDR3 length: 15
J gene: TRBJ1-2
clone size: NA
D gene: NA
V gene: TRBV9

CDR3 protein: CASSPQGGTEAFF
CDR3 DNA: TGTGCCAGCTCACCACAAGGGGGCACTGAAGCTTTCTTT
CDR3 length: 13
J gene: TRBJ1-1
clone size: NA
D gene: NA
V gene: TRBV18

CDR3 protein: CSVRLAGGLVTDTQYF
CDR3 DNA: TGCAGCGTTAGACTAGCGGGGGGATTGGTCACAGATACGCAGTATTTT
CDR3 length: 16
J gene: TRBJ2-3
clone size: NA
D gene: TRBD2
V gene: TRBV29-1

CDR3 protein: CAIRATSGGPSTDTQYF
CDR3 DNA: TGTGCCATCAGAGCCACTAGCGGGGGGCCTAGCACAGATACGCAGTATTTT
CDR3 length: 17
J gene: TRBJ2-3
clone size: NA
D gene: TRBD2
V gene: TRBV10-3

CDR3 protein: CASSFLGGTDTQYF
CDR3 DNA: TGTGCCAGCAGTTTCCTCGGGGGCACAGATACGCAGTATTTT
CDR3 length: 14
J gene: TRBJ2-3
clone size: NA
D gene: NA
V gene: TRBV28

CDR3 protein: CATHGTVHTEAFF
CDR3 DNA: TGTGCCACCCACGGGACAGTCCACACTGAAGCTTTCTTT
CDR3 length: 13
J gene: TRBJ1-1
clone size: NA
D gene: TRBD1
V gene: TRBV27

CDR3 protein: CASSLRQGVKYF
CDR3 DNA: TGTGCCAGCAGTTTACGGCAGGGGGTTAAATACTTC
CDR3 length: 12
J gene: TRBJ2-7
clone size: NA
D gene: TRBD1
V gene: TRBV28

CDR3 protein: CASSLVQYTEAFF
CDR3 DNA: TGCGCCAGCAGCTTGGTACAGTACACTGAAGCTTTCTTT
CDR3 length: 13
J gene: TRBJ1-1
clone size: NA
D gene: NA
V gene: TRBV5-1

CDR3 protein: CATSRGGAGGSYTF
CDR3 DNA: TGTGCCACCAGCAGAGGAGGAGCAGGGGGAAGCTACACCTTC
CDR3 length: 14
J gene: TRBJ1-2
clone size: NA
D gene: TRBD1
V gene: TRBV15

CDR3 protein: CASRASGSLWAGELFF
CDR3 DNA: TGTGCCAGTAGGGCTAGCGGGAGTCTTTGGGCCGGGGAGCTGTTTTTT
CDR3 length: 16
J gene: TRBJ2-2
clone size: NA
D gene: TRBD2
V gene: TRBV19

CDR3 protein: CAISARSSGSYSYEQYF
CDR3 DNA: TGTGCCATCAGTGCCCGTAGCAGCGGATCCTACTCCTACGAGCAGTACTTC
CDR3 length: 17
J gene: TRBJ2-7
clone size: NA
D gene: NA
V gene: TRBV10-3

CDR3 protein: CASSPRTGWPNYGYTF
CDR3 DNA: TGTGCCAGCAGCCCAAGGACAGGGTGGCCTAACTATGGCTACACCTTC
CDR3 length: 16
J gene: TRBJ1-2
clone size: NA
D gene: TRBD1
V gene: TRBV5-6

CDR3 protein: CASRRGGLEGNQPQHF
CDR3 DNA: TGTGCCAGTAGAAGGGGGGGGTTGGAGGGCAATCAGCCCCAGCATTTT
CDR3 length: 16
J gene: TRBJ1-5
clone size: NA
D gene: NA
V gene: TRBV19

CDR3 protein: CAWSVQGVPRRSEAFF
CDR3 DNA: TGTGCCTGGAGTGTACAGGGGGTTCCGCGAAGGTCTGAAGCTTTCTTT
CDR3 length: 16
J gene: TRBJ1-1
clone size: NA
D gene: TRBD1
V gene: TRBV30

CDR3 protein: CASSGARIWTDTQYF
CDR3 DNA: TGTGCCAGCAGCGGAGCTAGAATTTGGACAGATACGCAGTATTTT
CDR3 length: 15
J gene: TRBJ2-3
clone size: NA
D gene: NA
V gene: TRBV2

CDR3 protein: CASSFTTGVGNTIYF
CDR3 DNA: TGTGCCAGCAGCTTTACGACAGGGGTTGGAAACACCATATATTTT
CDR3 length: 15
J gene: TRBJ1-3
clone size: NA
D gene: TRBD1
V gene: TRBV7-2

CDR3 protein: CASSPHRIRGGHNEQFF
CDR3 DNA: TGCGCCAGCAGCCCGCACCGTATACGGGGGGGCCACAATGAGCAGTTCTTC
CDR3 length: 17
J gene: TRBJ2-1
clone size: NA
D gene: TRBD2
V gene: TRBV4-3

CDR3 protein: CASSWTHAPGSIGEQFF
CDR3 DNA: TGTGCCAGCAGTTGGACGCACGCCCCGGGGTCGATAGGGGAGCAGTTCTTC
CDR3 length: 17
J gene: TRBJ2-1
clone size: NA
D gene: NA
V gene: TRBV9

CDR3 protein: CASSVGGGGSSYEQYF
CDR3 DNA: TGTGCCAGCAGCGTAGGGGGTGGGGGGAGCTCCTACGAGCAGTACTTC
CDR3 length: 16
J gene: TRBJ2-7
clone size: NA
D gene: NA
V gene: TRBV9

CDR3 protein: CASSRDIEITYEQYF
CDR3 DNA: TGCGCCAGCAGCAGGGACATCGAAATTACCTACGAGCAGTACTTC
CDR3 length: 15
J gene: TRBJ2-7
clone size: once
D gene: NA
V gene: TRBV5-1

CDR3 protein: CASNRQGAGGYTF
CDR3 DNA: TGTGCCAGTAATCGACAGGGGGCGGGTGGCTACACCTTC
CDR3 length: 13
J gene: TRBJ1-2
clone size: once
D gene: TRBD1
V gene: TRBV19

CDR3 protein: CASRNIYGYTF
CDR3 DNA: TGTGCCAGCAGGAACATTTATGGCTACACCTTC
CDR3 length: 11
J gene: TRBJ1-2
clone size: NA
D gene: NA
V gene: TRBV6-5

CDR3 protein: CASSYGTSGGDETQYF
CDR3 DNA: TGTGCCAGCAGTTATGGGACTAGCGGGGGGGACGAGACCCAGTACTTC
CDR3 length: 16
J gene: TRBJ2-5
clone size: NA
D gene: TRBD2
V gene: TRBV6-9